One and the same sample provided the 28 T cell receptor beta chains below, sequenced in a study of PD-L1 blockade in urothelial cancer. As to time point: pretreatment peripheral blood. Clones were sequenced by immunoSEQ multiplex PCR, and TCRdb holds only the in-frame ones, with some missing. The repertoire holds around 50,000 clones, with 82% as singletons. This specimen consisted of PBMCs, obtained around atezolizumab (anti-PD-L1) treatment. Receptors were obtained from a man in his forties or fifties with urothelial cancer.

Comments on this clone: Germline is not matched at one junction end, which may reflect a read error. This sequence joins TRBV7-7 and TRBJ2-1, with D hard to call. The CDR3 runs 13 residues. Germline CDR1 reads SSHAT; CDR2 reads FNYEAQ (reference sequence). CDR3 bases: TGTGCTAGCAGCTTGAATGCGGACAATGAGCAGTTCTTC. This encodes CASSLNADNEQFF. The full variable domain, its missing parts supplied by reference TRBV7-7 and TRBJ2-1, is GAGVSQSPRYKVTKRGQDVTLRCDPISSHATLYWYQQALGQGPEFLTYFNYEAQPDKSGLPSDRFSAERPEGSISTLTIQRTEQRDSAMYRCASSLNADNEQFFGPGTRLTVL.

The chain carries TRBV2 and TRBJ2-1; D perhaps matches TRBD2 (5 bases). CDR1 and CDR2 from the germline V gene are SNHLY and FYNNEI. This CDR3 is built from 15 residues. V lost 4 bases and J lost 0, with 10 bases in between. The CDR3 is CASSGLAGSYNEQFF. CDR3 coding DNA: TGTGCCAGCAGTGGTCTAGCCGGCTCCTACAATGAGCAGTTCTTC. Using reference TRBV2 and TRBJ2-1 for the parts outside the CDR3, the full variable domain is EPEVTQTPSHQVTQMGQEVILRCVPISNHLYFYWYRQILGQKVEFLVSFYNNEISEKSEIFDDQFSVERPDGSNFTLKIRSTKLEDSAMYFCASSGLAGSYNEQFFGPGTRLTVL.

This clone was observed once. The V call is TRBV6-5, the J call TRBJ2-1; possible D gene TRBD2, 5 bases. Germline CDR1 reads MNHEY; CDR2 reads SVGAGI. Deletions cut 8 bases from V and 8 bases from J, with 13 bases between. The CDR3 is 12 amino acids. The chain's CDR3 is CASGAAGDEQFF. Here the CDR3 DNA reads TGTGCCAGCGGCGCCGCCGGGGATGAGCAGTTCTTC.

The chain is built from TRBV9 and TRBJ1-5, with D uncertain. The CDR3 totals 13 residues. V gave up 0 bases and J gave up 6 bases, with 7 bases separating them. Per the germline V gene, CDR1 is SGDLS and CDR2 is YYNGEE. The CDR3 protein is CASSVDEGQPQHF. The CDR3 DNA is TGTGCCAGCAGCGTAGACGAGGGTCAGCCCCAGCATTTT.

The chain combines TRBV19 with TRBJ2-5; 8 positions match TRBD1. J lost 6 bases, V lost 4 bases, and 7 bases had no gene match. This CDR3 is built from 14 residues. Looked up from germline, CDR1 is LNHDA and CDR2 is SQIVND (reference sequence). The CDR3 is CASSTGQGGQTQYF. CDR3 DNA: TGTGCCAGTAGTACCGGACAGGGCGGCCAGACCCAGTACTTC.

The gene calls are TRBV28 and TRBJ2-3; tentatively, D is TRBD2 (5 bases). V was shortened by 6 bases and J by 8 bases, with 18 bases between the two germline ends. The length of the CDR3 is 14 residues. Germline assignment: CDR1 MDHEN and CDR2 SYDVKM. The CDR3 nucleotides are TGTGCCAGCAGCGGTATTAAACTAGACGGTACGCAGTATTTT. Its protein product is CASSGIKLDGTQYF.

J is TRBJ2-7 and V is TRBV6-4, with TRBD2 matching over 9 bases. J lost 0 bases, V lost 2 bases, and 8 bases had no gene match. The CDR3 is made up of 17 amino acids. CDR1 and CDR2 from the germline V gene are MRHNA and SNTAGT. The CDR3 reads CASSDRGSGRTSYEQYF. Written as DNA, the CDR3 is TGTGCCAGCAGTGACCGAGGTAGCGGGAGAACCTCCTACGAGCAGTACTTC.

The V call is TRBV6-5, the J call TRBJ1-1; D is ambiguous. This CDR3 is built from 9 residues. Germline V lookup: CDR1 MNHEY, CDR2 SVGAGI. Trimming removed 8 bases from V and 10 bases from J, with 8 bases in between. CDR3 sequence: CASGQGAFF. The CDR3 DNA reads TGTGCCAGCGGGCAAGGAGCTTTCTTT.

The gene calls are TRBV7-2 and TRBJ1-2, with 9 nucleotides matching TRBD1. V gave up 4 bases and J gave up 3 bases; unmatched junction bases: 3. CDR3 length: 14 amino acids. Germline loops: CDR1 SGHTA, CDR2 FQGNSA. The CDR3 DNA reads as TGTGCCAGCAGCTCCAGGACAGGGGACTATGGCTACACCTTC. Its translation: CASSSRTGDYGYTF.

The rearrangement joins TRBV28 to TRBJ1-5; the match to TRBD1 covers 8 bases. Germline values: CDR1 MDHEN, CDR2 SYDVKM. V shed 7 bases and J 3 bases; nucleotides not matched to a gene: 5. This CDR3 contains 14 residues. In DNA form, the CDR3 reads TGTGCCAGCAAGCCGGGACAGGTCAATCAGCCCCAGCATTTT. Residues: CASKPGQVNQPQHF.

This chain connects TRBV19 to TRBJ2-1; D possibly corresponds to TRBD1 (6 bases). The CDR3 is 14 residues long. Germline CDR1 LNHDA, CDR2 SQIVND (reference sequence). Trimming cost V 6 bases and J 6 bases, with 15 bases left between them. This chain's CDR3 is CASSPARDTNEQFF. As DNA, the CDR3 is TGTGCCAGTAGCCCGGCACGGGACACCAATGAGCAGTTCTTC.

The V gene is TRBV30, the J gene TRBJ1-5; tentatively, D is TRBD1 (5 bases). V lost 3 bases and J lost 0, with 9 bases in between. The CDR3 has 14 amino acids. In germline, CDR1 is GTSNPN, CDR2 SVGIG (reference sequence). DNA of the CDR3: TGTGCCTGGAGGCCGGGGGGTAGCAATCAGCCCCAGCATTTT. This sequence encodes CAWRPGGSNQPQHF. Drawing the rest from reference TRBV30 and TRBJ1-5, the complete variable domain is SQTIHQWPATLVQPVGSPLSLECTVEGTSNPNLYWYRQAAGRGLQLLFYSVGIGQISSEVPQNLSASRPQDRQFILSSKKLLLSDSGFYLCAWRPGGSNQPQHFGDGTRLSIL.

V usage is TRBV30 and J usage is TRBJ1-2; D gene uncertain. Germline values: CDR1 GTSNPN, CDR2 SVGIG (reference sequence). The V and J ends lost 0 bases and 7 bases respectively, with 15 bases between them. The CDR3 loop spans 14 amino acids. CDR3 DNA: TGTGCCTGGAGTGTAGGCCGGCGGATCGGTGGCTACACCTTC. Amino acids: CAWSVGRRIGGYTF. Together with reference TRBV30 and TRBJ1-2, the CDR3 gives the full variable domain: SQTIHQWPATLVQPVGSPLSLECTVEGTSNPNLYWYRQAAGRGLQLLFYSVGIGQISSEVPQNLSASRPQDRQFILSSKKLLLSDSGFYLCAWSVGRRIGGYTFGSGTRLTVV.

The genes are TRBV15 and TRBJ1-5; D call uncertain. The germline gives CDR1 LNHNV, CDR2 YYDKDF (reference sequence). There are 18 residues in the CDR3. Deletions cut 0 bases from V and 3 bases from J, with 18 bases between. CDR3: CATSRDGRDTGFNQPQHF. Here the CDR3 DNA reads TGTGCCACCAGCAGAGATGGTCGGGATACGGGTTTCAATCAGCCCCAGCATTTT.

This chain uses TRBV2 with TRBJ1-5, with 9 bases lining up with TRBD1. V shed 6 bases and J 7 bases; nucleotides not matched to a gene: 7. Germline assignment: CDR1 SNHLY and CDR2 FYNNEI. The CDR3 is 14 residues long. CDR3 sequence reads: CASSSTGGEQPQHF. The CDR3 bases are TGTGCCAGCAGCTCAACAGGGGGCGAACAGCCCCAGCATTTT.

The gene calls are TRBV7-6 and TRBJ1-3; a weak D match, TRBD1 (6 bases). CDR1 and CDR2 from the germline V gene are SGHVS and FNYEAQ. CDR3 length: 15 amino acids. Trimming cost V 4 bases and J 0 bases, with 10 bases left between them. This CDR3 is CASSSQGYSGNTIYF. CDR3 DNA: TGTGCCAGCAGCTCACAGGGCTACTCTGGAAACACCATATATTTT.

The J gene is TRBJ1-1, the V gene TRBV19; D unresolved. Per the germline V gene, CDR1 is LNHDA and CDR2 is SQIVND (reference sequence). The CDR3 is 14 residues long. V was pared by 8 bases and J by 0 bases, with 13 bases between. For the CDR3, the DNA is TGTGCCAGTTATCTCGCAGGCATGAACACTGAAGCTTTCTTT. Residues: CASYLAGMNTEAFF.

The chain carries TRBV9 and TRBJ2-1; 7 bases map to TRBD2. CDR1 is SGDLS and CDR2 is YYNGEE in the germline V gene. The CDR3 consists of 13 residues. V trimming: 1 base; J trimming: 12 bases; junction bases outside the gene matches: 7. In nucleotides, the CDR3 is TGTGCCAGCAGCGTATACGAGGGGAGGGGGCAGTTCTTC. It yields the protein CASSVYEGRGQFF.

This clone was detected only once. The chain combines TRBV5-1 with TRBJ2-3, with 10 bases matching TRBD2. The CDR3 has 16 residues. The J segment lost 6 bases and the V segment lost 4 bases, leaving 11 bases of the junction unmatched. Germline lookup yields CDR1 SGHRS and CDR2 YFSETQ. The CDR3 here is CASSVTLAGGRDTQYF. For the CDR3, the DNA is TGCGCCAGCAGCGTAACATTAGCGGGGGGAAGGGATACGCAGTATTTT. The full variable domain, rest sourced from reference TRBV5-1 and TRBJ2-3, is KAGVTQTPRYLIKTRGQQVTLSCSPISGHRSVSWYQQTPGQGLQFLFEYFSETQRNKGNFPGRFSGRQFSNSRSEMNVSTLELGDSALYLCASSVTLAGGRDTQYFGPGTRLTVL.

V is TRBV6-1 and J is TRBJ2-2, with TRBD1 matching 7 bases. The trim removed 0 bases at V and 8 bases at J, leaving 0 bases unmatched. The CDR3 sequence is 13 residues long. Germline V gene sequence: CDR1 MNHNS, CDR2 SASEGT. The CDR3 nucleotides read TGTGCCAGCAGTGAAGCGGGACAGGGGGAGCTGTTTTTT. Translating gives CASSEAGQGELFF.

The V gene is TRBV7-3, the J gene TRBJ2-3; unclear D gene. Per the germline V gene, CDR1 is SGHTA and CDR2 is FQGTGA. The CDR3 covers 13 residues. Trimming took off 2 bases at V and 5 bases at J, with 8 bases between the two ends. CDR3 amino acids: CASSLSSLDTQYF. The CDR3 DNA follows: TGTGCCAGCAGCTTATCGAGCCTAGATACGCAGTATTTT.

The chain recombines TRBV11-1 with TRBJ2-5; tentatively, D is TRBD1 (5 bases). Germline V lookup: CDR1 SGHAT, CDR2 FQDESV (reference sequence). The ends were cut back, 5 bases at V and 4 bases at J, with 11 bases in the middle. The CDR3 spans 13 residues. CDR3 coding DNA: TGTGCCAGCAGCCGGAGAAGGGGAGAGACCCAGTACTTC. It codes for CASSRRRGETQYF.

V usage is TRBV9 and J usage is TRBJ2-1; 15 positions match TRBD2. The germline V gene encodes CDR1 SGDLS and CDR2 YYNGEE. This CDR3 is 17 amino acids long. Trimming at V came to 6 bases and at J to 6 bases, leaving 10 bases not matched to a gene. This chain's CDR3 is CASTGLAGGPGVNEQFF. The CDR3 DNA reads TGTGCCAGCACTGGACTAGCGGGAGGGCCGGGTGTCAATGAGCAGTTCTTC.

The chain combines TRBV19 with TRBJ1-2; perhaps TRBD1 as D (6 bases). This CDR3 is built from 14 residues. V was pared by 7 bases and J by 0 bases, with 12 bases between. Germline CDR1 and CDR2: LNHDA and SQIVND (reference sequence). This chain's CDR3 is CASNPGGTNYGYTF. The DNA of the CDR3 is TGTGCCAGTAACCCGGGGGGCACTAACTATGGCTACACCTTC.

The rearrangement uses TRBV7-2 and TRBJ1-5; no clear D. Between the trimmed V and J ends, which lost 1 base and 0 bases, there was a span of 7 bases. CDR1 SGHTA and CDR2 FQGNSA come from the germline V gene. The CDR3 loop spans 15 amino acids. The CDR3 is CASSLGGTSNQPQHF. DNA of the CDR3: TGTGCCAGCAGCTTAGGTGGCACTAGCAATCAGCCCCAGCATTTT.

The genes are TRBV5-1 and TRBJ2-1, with 9 nucleotides matching TRBD1. The V gene's germline CDR1 is SGHRS and CDR2 YFSETQ. The CDR3 sequence is 16 residues long. The ends lost 0 bases at V and 4 bases at J; junction bases unmatched: 5. This CDR3 is CASSLEGQGYYNEQFF. The CDR3 DNA sequence: TGCGCCAGCAGCTTGGAGGGACAGGGTTATTACAATGAGCAGTTCTTC. Full variable domain (outside the CDR3, taken from reference TRBV5-1 and TRBJ2-1): KAGVTQTPRYLIKTRGQQVTLSCSPISGHRSVSWYQQTPGQGLQFLFEYFSETQRNKGNFPGRFSGRQFSNSRSEMNVSTLELGDSALYLCASSLEGQGYYNEQFFGPGTRLTVL.

This chain links TRBV7-9 with TRBJ1-1; the D is unclear. CDR3 size: 13 residues. The germline V gene encodes CDR1 SEHNR and CDR2 FQNEAQ (reference sequence). Trimming left V 0 bases short and J 1 base short, with 3 bases between. For the CDR3, the DNA is TGTGCCAGCAGCTTAGCCCAGAACACTGAAGCTTTCTTT. This gives the protein CASSLAQNTEAFF.

This clone was observed a single time. The rearrangement links TRBV5-1 to TRBJ2-1, with 8 bases that match TRBD2. Unmatched junction bases numbered 8, after V lost 4 bases and J lost 2 bases. This CDR3 has 16 amino acids. In germline, CDR1 is SGHRS, CDR2 YFSETQ. The CDR3 DNA follows: TGCGCCAGCAGCCCTTCGGGGGGGGCCACCTACAATGAGCAGTTCTTC. Translated, it gives CASSPSGGATYNEQFF.